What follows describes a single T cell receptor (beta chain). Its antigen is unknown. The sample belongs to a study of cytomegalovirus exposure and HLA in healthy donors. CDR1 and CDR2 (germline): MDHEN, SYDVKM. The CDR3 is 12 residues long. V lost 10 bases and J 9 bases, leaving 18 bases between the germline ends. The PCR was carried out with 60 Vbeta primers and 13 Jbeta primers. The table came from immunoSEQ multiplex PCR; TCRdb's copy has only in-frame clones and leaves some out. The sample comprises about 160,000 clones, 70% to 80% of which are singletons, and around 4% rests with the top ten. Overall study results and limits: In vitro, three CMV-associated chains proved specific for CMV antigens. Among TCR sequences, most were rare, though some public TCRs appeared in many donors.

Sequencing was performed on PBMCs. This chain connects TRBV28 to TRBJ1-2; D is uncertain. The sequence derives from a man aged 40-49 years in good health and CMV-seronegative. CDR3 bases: TGTGCCAACACCCGCGGCGTCTTGAGCTACACCTTC. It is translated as CANTRGVLSYTF.